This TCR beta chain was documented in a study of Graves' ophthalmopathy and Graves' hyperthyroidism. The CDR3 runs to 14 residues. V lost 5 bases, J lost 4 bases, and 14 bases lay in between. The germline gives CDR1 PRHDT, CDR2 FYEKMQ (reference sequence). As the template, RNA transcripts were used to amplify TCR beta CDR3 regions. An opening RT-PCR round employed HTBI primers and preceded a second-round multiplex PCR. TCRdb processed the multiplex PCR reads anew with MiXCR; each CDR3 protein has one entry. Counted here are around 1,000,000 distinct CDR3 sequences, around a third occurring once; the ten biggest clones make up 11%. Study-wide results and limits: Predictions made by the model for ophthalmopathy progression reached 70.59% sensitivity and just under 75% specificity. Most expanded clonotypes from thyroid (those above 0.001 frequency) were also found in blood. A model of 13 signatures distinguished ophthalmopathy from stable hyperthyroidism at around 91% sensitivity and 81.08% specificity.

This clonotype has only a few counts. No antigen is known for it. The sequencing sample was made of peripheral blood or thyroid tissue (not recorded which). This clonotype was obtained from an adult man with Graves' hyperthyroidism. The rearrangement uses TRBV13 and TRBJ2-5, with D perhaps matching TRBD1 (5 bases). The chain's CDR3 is CASSPMDMGETQYF. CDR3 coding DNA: TGTGCCAGCAGCCCTATGGACATGGGAGAGACCCAGTACTTC. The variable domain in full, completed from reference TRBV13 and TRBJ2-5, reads AAGVIQSPRHLIKEKRETATLKCYPIPRHDTVYWYQQGPGQDPQFLISFYEKMQSDKGSIPDRFSAQQFSDYHSELNMSSLELGDSALYFCASSPMDMGETQYFGPGTRLLVL.